This T cell receptor beta chain came from a study of shared clonotypes between healthy human individuals. Study findings and constraints: Clonotypes that were shared across a few donors made up approximately 5.1% of naive CD4 clonotypes.

Deep was the level used in running the assay. In the original analysis: Filtering differed since immunoSEQ provided only junctions, with no quality scores. Profiled with immunoSEQ multiplex PCR; TCRdb holds only in-frame clones, not every one. V and J calls and clone size are as listed in that table; D and trimming were resolved from the DNA. The sample lists almost 700,000 clones, about 90% seen once, with approximately 22% in the top ten. Naive CD8 cells, CD45RO-negative and positively selected for CCR7, excluded terminally differentiated effector memory CD45RA+ cells. Participating donors were healthy, HIV-negative adults free of recent acute infections or vaccinations. CDR1 and CDR2 from the germline V gene are SGDLS and YYNGEE. This CDR3 comprises 19 residues. V was clipped by 6 bases and J by 4 bases, with 31 bases between them. This clone appeared a single time. Antigen: not known.

Sequencing input: naive CD8+ T cells sorted from blood. The clonotype originates from a man aged 30 to 45 in good health. The V gene is TRBV9, the J gene TRBJ1-2; D uncertain. CDR3 region: CASTKPARDIPLNFYGYTF. In DNA form, the CDR3 reads TGTGCCAGCACCAAACCTGCCCGGGATATCCCCTTAAACTTCTATGGCTACACCTTC.